The 14 T cell receptor beta chains reported below all come from one sample, sequenced in a study of blood T cell repertoires in COVID-19. Clones were read by immunoSEQ multiplex PCR, and TCRdb kept only the in-frame ones, dropping some. Of 70,000 to 80,000 clones detected, 83% appear once; the ten largest clones hold roughly 43%. The sample comprised peripheral blood. The receptors here all came from an elderly man with acute or convalescent COVID-19.

This clone was picked up a small number of times. The chain links TRBV7-9 to TRBJ2-7; weak D call: TRBD1 (6 bases). The germline V and J ends were trimmed by 4 bases and 4 bases, with 8 bases remaining between them. The CDR3 loop spans 12 amino acids. Germline values: CDR1 SEHNR, CDR2 FQNEAQ (reference sequence). In nucleotides, the CDR3 is TGTGCCAGCAGCTCTGACAGGTACGAGCAGTACTTC. Its protein is CASSSDRYEQYF.

The chain employs TRBV7-3 and TRBJ2-1; D not resolved. Germline CDR1 and CDR2: SGHTA and FQGTGA. V lost 4 bases, J lost 0 bases, and 16 bases lay in between. CDR3 size: 17 residues. CDR3: CASSSGPAASSYNEQFF. CDR3 DNA sequence: TGTGCCAGCAGCTCAGGCCCAGCAGCCAGCTCCTACAATGAGCAGTTCTTC.

This clone was seen only a few times. The chain recombines TRBV6-5 with TRBJ1-2; TRBD1 matches at 9 bases. CDR1 MNHEY and CDR2 SVGAGI come from the germline V gene. After removal of 5 bases from V and 8 bases from J, the junction contained 12 bases not matched to a gene. This CDR3 is 15 amino acids long. The CDR3 DNA sequence: TGTGCCAGCAGTCCCGAAACAGGGGGCGCGAGAGGCTACACCTTC. It yields the protein CASSPETGGARGYTF.

The chain's CDR3 is CASSLGGTADNEQFF. Written as DNA, the CDR3 is TGTGCCAGCAGCTTAGGAGGGACAGCAGACAATGAGCAGTTCTTC. The chain employs TRBV7-2 and TRBJ2-1, with 7 bases identical to TRBD1. V dropped 1 base and J dropped 5; count of bases not matched to a gene: 5. Germline loops: CDR1 SGHTA, CDR2 FQGNSA. This CDR3 comprises 15 residues.

This sequence joins TRBV7-9 and TRBJ1-3, with 7 bases aligning to TRBD1. Germline trimming cut 1 base from V and 2 bases from J; bases unmatched to any gene: 2. CDR1 and CDR2 (germline): SEHNR, FQNEAQ (reference sequence). The CDR3 loop spans 15 amino acids. CDR3 in DNA: TGTGCCAGCAGCTTAGGACAGGGACCTGGAAACACCATATATTTT. It is translated as CASSLGQGPGNTIYF.

V usage is TRBV5-1 and J usage is TRBJ1-5; D gene uncertain. The CDR3 extends over 17 amino acids. Germline V gene sequence: CDR1 SGHRS, CDR2 YFSETQ. V was pared by 0 bases and J by 1 base, with 14 bases between. The CDR3 loop is CASSLEGAGGSNQPQHF. CDR3 sequence (DNA): TGCGCCAGCAGCTTGGAAGGTGCGGGAGGGAGCAATCAGCCCCAGCATTTT.

The genes are TRBV3-1 (or the pseudogene TRBV3-2) and TRBJ1-2; maybe TRBD1 (5 bases). Trimming left V 9 bases short and J 0 bases short, with 11 bases between. The CDR3 sequence is 13 residues long. Germline CDR1 and CDR2: LGHDT and YNNKEL (reference sequence). The CDR3 reads CARGRGTNYGYTF. CDR3 bases: TGTGCCAGAGGGCGGGGCACTAACTATGGCTACACCTTC.

This chain connects TRBV6-6 to TRBJ1-2; TRBD1 matches at 8 bases. Trimming removed 6 bases from V and 4 bases from J; junction bases left unmatched: 4. The CDR3 runs to 13 residues. Germline-derived CDR1 and CDR2 are MNHNY and SVGAGI (reference sequence). In DNA, the CDR3 is TGTGCCAGCAGCTCAGGGGGCGGCTATGGCTACACCTTC. Its protein product is CASSSGGGYGYTF.

This sequence joins TRBV6-5 and TRBJ1-6, with TRBD1 matching over 9 bases. The CDR3 runs to 14 residues. Looked up from germline, CDR1 is MNHEY and CDR2 is SVGAGI. V dropped 6 bases and J dropped 9; count of bases not matched to a gene: 6. The CDR3 loop reads CASRAGTGISPLHF. CDR3 nucleotide sequence: TGTGCCAGCAGAGCTGGGACAGGGATTTCACCCCTCCACTTT.

This clone came up a few times. V and J are TRBV4-3 and TRBJ1-1; D call uncertain. The germline V gene has CDR1 LGHNA and CDR2 YSLEER. Deletions cut 0 bases from V and 3 bases from J, with 8 bases between. The length of the CDR3 is 14 residues. CDR3 bases: TGCGCCAGCAGCCAAGACAGAACATACACTGAAGCTTTCTTT. This gives the protein CASSQDRTYTEAFF.

This clone was recorded once. The V call is TRBV3-1 (or the pseudogene TRBV3-2), the J call TRBJ1-5; D perhaps matches TRBD1 (6 bases). The CDR3 totals 20 residues. V was cut by 0 bases and J by 0 bases, with 21 bases left in between. Looked up from germline, CDR1 is LGHDT and CDR2 is YNNKEL (reference sequence). For the CDR3, the DNA is TGTGCCAGCAGCCAAGATCCAGGGGTCCGCAATGATTTTAGCAATCAGCCCCAGCATTTT. The encoded protein is CASSQDPGVRNDFSNQPQHF.

V gene TRBV2 combines with J gene TRBJ1-2, with D uncertain. The CDR3 has 13 residues. The V and J ends lost 3 bases and 3 bases respectively, with 8 bases between them. CDR1 and CDR2 (germline): SNHLY, FYNNEI. For the CDR3, the DNA is TGTGCCAGCAGTGACAGGCCCCACTATGGCTACACCTTC. This encodes CASSDRPHYGYTF. Supplemented by reference TRBV2 and TRBJ1-2, the full variable domain reads EPEVTQTPSHQVTQMGQEVILRCVPISNHLYFYWYRQILGQKVEFLVSFYNNEISEKSEIFDDQFSVERPDGSNFTLKIRSTKLEDSAMYFCASSDRPHYGYTFGSGTRLTVV.

The V gene is TRBV27, the J gene TRBJ1-3, with D unclear. The germline gives CDR1 MNHEY, CDR2 SMNVEV (reference sequence). The CDR3 is 14 residues long. Trimming took off 5 bases at V and 0 bases at J, with 8 bases between the two ends. This chain's CDR3 is CASSPGGSGNTIYF. CDR3 in DNA: TGTGCCAGCAGTCCGGGAGGCTCTGGAAACACCATATATTTT.

The genes are TRBV18 and TRBJ2-1, with TRBD2 matching 12 bases. Germline V gene data show CDR1 as KGHSH and CDR2 as LQKENI. The V segment lost 5 bases and the J segment 1 base; nucleotides outside the gene matches: 3. The CDR3 loop spans 16 amino acids. The CDR3 DNA reads as TGTGCCAGCTCAGCACTAGCGGGGGGATCCTACAATGAGCAGTTCTTC. Amino acid sequence: CASSALAGGSYNEQFF.